This T cell receptor (beta chain) derives from a study of blood T cell repertoires in COVID-19. Study overall: Samples representing acute and convalescent COVID-19 were sourced from the United States, Italy and Spain. The cDNA or gDNA used as material had been derived from T cells, B-cell-depleted T cells, or PBMCs.

This CDR3 has 14 residues. CDR1 is SGHNT and CDR2 is YYREEE in the germline V gene (reference sequence). V lost 5 bases, J lost 0 bases, and 12 bases lay in between. How the authors handled the data: Researchers report that nucleated cell counts were estimated from reference gene primer amplification. The table came from immunoSEQ multiplex PCR; TCRdb's copy has only in-frame clones and leaves some out. V, J and clone size are taken as reported in that table, and D and trimming were inferred from the DNA itself. This table holds 30,000 to 35,000 clones, 80% to 90% found once. The TCR was taken from a man aged 55-75 years with active COVID-19. The chain uses TRBV5-4 and TRBJ2-7; TRBD1 is a possible D gene (6 bases). Sample: peripheral blood. The CDR3 region has the DNA TGTGCCAGCAGGTCGCGGACAGCCTCCTACGAGCAGTACTTC. Translated: CASRSRTASYEQYF.